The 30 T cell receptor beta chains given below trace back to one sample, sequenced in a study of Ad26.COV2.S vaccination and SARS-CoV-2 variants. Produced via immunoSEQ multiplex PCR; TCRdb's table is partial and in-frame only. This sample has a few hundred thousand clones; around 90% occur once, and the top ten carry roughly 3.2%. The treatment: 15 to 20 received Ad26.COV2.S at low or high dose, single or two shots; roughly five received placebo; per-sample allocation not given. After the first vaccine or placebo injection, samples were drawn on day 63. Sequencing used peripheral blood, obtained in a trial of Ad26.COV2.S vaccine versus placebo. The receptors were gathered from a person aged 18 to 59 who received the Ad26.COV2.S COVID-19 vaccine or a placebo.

CDR3 residues: CASSLGSNFRGGGNEQFF. CDR3 bases: TGTGCCAGCAGTTTGGGGAGCAATTTCCGGGGGGGTGGGAATGAGCAGTTCTTC. This chain uses TRBV27 with TRBJ2-1; 8 bases line up with TRBD2. Germline assignment: CDR1 MNHEY and CDR2 SMNVEV (reference sequence). Trimming took 3 bases from V and 7 from J; bases not matched to a gene: 17. The CDR3 extends over 18 amino acids.

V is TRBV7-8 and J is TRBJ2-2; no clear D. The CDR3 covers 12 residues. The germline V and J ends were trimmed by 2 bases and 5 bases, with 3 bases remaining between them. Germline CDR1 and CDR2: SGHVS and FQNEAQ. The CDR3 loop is CASSLTTGELFF. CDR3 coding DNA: TGTGCCAGCAGCTTAACGACCGGGGAGCTGTTTTTT.

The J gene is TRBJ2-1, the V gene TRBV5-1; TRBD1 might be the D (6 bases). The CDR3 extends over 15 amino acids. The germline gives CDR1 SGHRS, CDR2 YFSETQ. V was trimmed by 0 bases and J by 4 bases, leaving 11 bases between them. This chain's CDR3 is CASSLGGRGYNEQFF. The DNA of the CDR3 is TGCGCCAGCAGCTTGGGGGGCAGGGGATACAATGAGCAGTTCTTC.

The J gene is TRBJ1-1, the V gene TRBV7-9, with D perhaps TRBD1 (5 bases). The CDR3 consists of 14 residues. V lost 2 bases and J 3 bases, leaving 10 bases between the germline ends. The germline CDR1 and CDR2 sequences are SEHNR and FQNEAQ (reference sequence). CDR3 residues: CASSLQGAHTEAFF. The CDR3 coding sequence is TGTGCCAGCAGCTTACAGGGAGCCCACACTGAAGCTTTCTTT.

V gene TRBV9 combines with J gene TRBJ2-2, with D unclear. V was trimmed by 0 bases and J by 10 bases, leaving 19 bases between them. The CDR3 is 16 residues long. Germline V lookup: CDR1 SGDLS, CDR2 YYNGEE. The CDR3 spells CASSVEPTPADEELFF. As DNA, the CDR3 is TGTGCCAGCAGCGTAGAGCCCACACCGGCTGACGAGGAGCTGTTTTTT. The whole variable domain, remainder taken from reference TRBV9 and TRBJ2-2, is DSGVTQTPKHLITATGQRVTLRCSPRSGDLSVYWYQQSLDQGLQFLIQYYNGEERAKGNILERFSAQQFPDLHSELNLSSLELGDSALYFCASSVEPTPADEELFFGEGSRLTVL.

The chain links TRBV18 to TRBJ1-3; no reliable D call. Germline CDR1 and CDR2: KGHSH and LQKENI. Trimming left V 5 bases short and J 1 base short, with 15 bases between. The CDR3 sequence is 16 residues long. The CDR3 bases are TGTGCCAGCTCATCGGGTATTCGGGGTTCTGGAAACACCATATATTTT. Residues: CASSSGIRGSGNTIYF. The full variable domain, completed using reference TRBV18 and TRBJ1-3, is NAGVMQNPRHLVRRRGQEARLRCSPMKGHSHVYWYRQLPEEGLKFMVYLQKENIIDESGMPKERFSAEFPKEGPSILRIQQVVRGDSAAYFCASSSGIRGSGNTIYFGEGSWLTVV.

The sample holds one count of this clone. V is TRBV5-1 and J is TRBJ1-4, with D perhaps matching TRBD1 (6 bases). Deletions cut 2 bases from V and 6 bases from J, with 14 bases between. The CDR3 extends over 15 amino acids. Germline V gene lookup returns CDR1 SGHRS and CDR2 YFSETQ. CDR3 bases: TGCGCCAGCAGCTTTGGGGACAAAGGCTATGAAAAACTGTTTTTT. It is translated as CASSFGDKGYEKLFF.

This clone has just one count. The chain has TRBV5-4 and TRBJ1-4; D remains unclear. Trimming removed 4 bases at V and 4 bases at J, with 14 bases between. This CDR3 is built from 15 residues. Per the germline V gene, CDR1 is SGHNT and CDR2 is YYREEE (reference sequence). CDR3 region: CASSEDGGVNEKLFF. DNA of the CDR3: TGTGCCAGCAGCGAGGACGGCGGGGTTAATGAAAAACTGTTTTTT.

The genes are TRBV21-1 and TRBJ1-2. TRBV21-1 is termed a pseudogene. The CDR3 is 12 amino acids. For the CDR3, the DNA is TGTGCCAGCAGCAAATCAGCAGTAGGCTACACCTTC. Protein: CASSKSAVGYTF.

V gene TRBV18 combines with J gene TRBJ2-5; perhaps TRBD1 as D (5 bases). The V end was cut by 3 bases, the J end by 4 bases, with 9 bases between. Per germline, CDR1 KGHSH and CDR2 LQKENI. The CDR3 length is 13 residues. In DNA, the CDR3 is TGTGCCAGCTCACCGCGGCAGGGAGAGACCCAGTACTTC. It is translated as CASSPRQGETQYF.

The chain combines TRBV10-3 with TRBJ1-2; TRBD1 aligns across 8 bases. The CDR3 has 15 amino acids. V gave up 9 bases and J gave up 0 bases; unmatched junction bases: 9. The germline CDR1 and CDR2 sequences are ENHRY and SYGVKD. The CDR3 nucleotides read TGTGCCATTACGAAGGGACAGGAACCTAACTATGGCTACACCTTC. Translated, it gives CAITKGQEPNYGYTF.

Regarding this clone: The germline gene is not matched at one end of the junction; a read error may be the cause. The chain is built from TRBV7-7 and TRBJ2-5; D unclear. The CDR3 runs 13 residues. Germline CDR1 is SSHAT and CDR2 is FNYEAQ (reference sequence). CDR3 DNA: TGTGCTAGCAGCCCCTCCAATCAAGAGACCCAGTACTTC. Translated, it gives CASSPSNQETQYF.

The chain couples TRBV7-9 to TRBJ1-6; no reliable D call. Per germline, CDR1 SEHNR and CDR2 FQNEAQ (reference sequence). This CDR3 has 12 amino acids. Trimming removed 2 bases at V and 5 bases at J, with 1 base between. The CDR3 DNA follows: TGTGCCAGCAGCTTAAATAATTCACCCCTCCACTTT. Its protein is CASSLNNSPLHF.

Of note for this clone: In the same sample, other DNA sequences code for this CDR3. The CDR3 DNA follows: TGTGCCAGCAGTTACGGCGGTAGCACAGATACGCAGTATTTT. Amino acid sequence: CASSYGGSTDTQYF. The V and J genes are TRBV6-5 and TRBJ2-3; D is undetermined. Per germline, CDR1 MNHEY and CDR2 SVGAGI. Trimming took 2 bases from V and 0 from J, leaving 6 bases between them. The length of the CDR3 is 14 residues.

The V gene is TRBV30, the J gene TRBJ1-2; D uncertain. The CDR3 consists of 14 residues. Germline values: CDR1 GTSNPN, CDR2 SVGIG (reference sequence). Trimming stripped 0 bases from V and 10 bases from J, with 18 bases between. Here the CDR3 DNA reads TGTGCCTGGAGTGTCGCGAGGGCAGGCTGGGCCTACACCTTC. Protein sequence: CAWSVARAGWAYTF.

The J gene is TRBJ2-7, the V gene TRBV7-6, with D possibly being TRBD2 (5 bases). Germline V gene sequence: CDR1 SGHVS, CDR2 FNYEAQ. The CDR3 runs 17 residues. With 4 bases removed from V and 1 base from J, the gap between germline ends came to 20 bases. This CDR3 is CASSYRGSRMGSYEQYF. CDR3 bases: TGTGCCAGCAGCTACCGGGGTTCCAGAATGGGGTCCTACGAGCAGTACTTC.

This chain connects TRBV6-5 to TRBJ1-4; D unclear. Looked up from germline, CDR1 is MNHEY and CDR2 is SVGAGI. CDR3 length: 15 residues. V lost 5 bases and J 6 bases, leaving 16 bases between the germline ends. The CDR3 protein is CASSPYSVPYEKLFF. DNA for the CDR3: TGTGCCAGCAGTCCATACAGCGTCCCTTATGAAAAACTGTTTTTT.

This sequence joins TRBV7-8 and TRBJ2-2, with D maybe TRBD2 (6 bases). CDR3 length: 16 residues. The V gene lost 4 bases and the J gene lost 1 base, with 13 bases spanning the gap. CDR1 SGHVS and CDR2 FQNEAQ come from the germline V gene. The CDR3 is CASSSTGTLNTGELFF. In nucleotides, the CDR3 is TGTGCCAGCAGCTCGACCGGGACTCTGAACACCGGGGAGCTGTTTTTT.

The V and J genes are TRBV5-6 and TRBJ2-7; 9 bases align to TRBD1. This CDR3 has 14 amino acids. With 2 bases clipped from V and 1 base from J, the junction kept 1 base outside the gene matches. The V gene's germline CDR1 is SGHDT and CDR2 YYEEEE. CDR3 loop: CASSFGQGSYEQYF. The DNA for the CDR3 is TGTGCCAGCAGCTTCGGACAGGGGTCCTACGAGCAGTACTTC.

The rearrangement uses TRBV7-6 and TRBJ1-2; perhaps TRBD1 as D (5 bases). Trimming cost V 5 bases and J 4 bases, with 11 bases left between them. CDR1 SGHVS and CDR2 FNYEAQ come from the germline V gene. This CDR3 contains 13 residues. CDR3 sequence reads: CASSQGPVYGYTF. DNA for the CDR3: TGTGCCAGCAGCCAGGGTCCGGTCTATGGCTACACCTTC.

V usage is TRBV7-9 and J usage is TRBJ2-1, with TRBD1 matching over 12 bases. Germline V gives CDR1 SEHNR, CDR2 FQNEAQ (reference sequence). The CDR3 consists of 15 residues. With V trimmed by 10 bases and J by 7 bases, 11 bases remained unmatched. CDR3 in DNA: TGTGCCACAACCCCCGGGACAGGGGGCAAAAATGAGCAGTTCTTC. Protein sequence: CATTPGTGGKNEQFF.

In DNA form, the CDR3 reads TGTGCCAGCGATCCCACAGGGTTCTCCTACAATGAGCAGTTCTTC. This codes for CASDPTGFSYNEQFF. The rearrangement uses TRBV6-5 and TRBJ2-1; perhaps TRBD1 as D (6 bases). Germline CDR1 is MNHEY and CDR2 is SVGAGI. CDR3 length: 15 amino acids. V shed 8 bases and J shed 0 bases, with 14 bases lying between them.

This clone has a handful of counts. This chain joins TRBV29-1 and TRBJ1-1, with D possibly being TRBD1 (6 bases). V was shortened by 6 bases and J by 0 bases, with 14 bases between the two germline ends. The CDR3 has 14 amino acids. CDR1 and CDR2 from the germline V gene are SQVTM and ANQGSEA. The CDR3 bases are TGCAGCGTATTCTCGGACAGAATGAACACTGAAGCTTTCTTT. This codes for CSVFSDRMNTEAFF.

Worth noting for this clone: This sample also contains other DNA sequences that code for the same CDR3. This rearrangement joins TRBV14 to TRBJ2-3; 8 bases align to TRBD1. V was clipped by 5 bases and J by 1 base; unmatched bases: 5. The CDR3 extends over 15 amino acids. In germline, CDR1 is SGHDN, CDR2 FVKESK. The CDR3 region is CASSSQGGGTDTQYF. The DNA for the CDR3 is TGTGCCAGCAGCTCACAGGGGGGAGGCACAGATACGCAGTATTTT.

As DNA, the CDR3 is TGTGCCACGCGCATGGCAGGGGGAGTCGGGGAGCTGTTTTTT. Translated, it gives CATRMAGGVGELFF. The chain couples TRBV19 to TRBJ2-2; 7 bases map to TRBD1. Germline V gene sequence: CDR1 LNHDA, CDR2 SQIVND (reference sequence). The CDR3 sequence is 14 residues long. V trimming: 10 bases; J trimming: 7 bases; junction bases outside the gene matches: 12.

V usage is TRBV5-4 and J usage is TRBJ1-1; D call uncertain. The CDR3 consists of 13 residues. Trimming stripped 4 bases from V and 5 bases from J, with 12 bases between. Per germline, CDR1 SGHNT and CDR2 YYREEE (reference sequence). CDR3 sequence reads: CASSPEGRTEAFF. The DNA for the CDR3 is TGTGCCAGCAGCCCAGAGGGCCGTACTGAAGCTTTCTTT.

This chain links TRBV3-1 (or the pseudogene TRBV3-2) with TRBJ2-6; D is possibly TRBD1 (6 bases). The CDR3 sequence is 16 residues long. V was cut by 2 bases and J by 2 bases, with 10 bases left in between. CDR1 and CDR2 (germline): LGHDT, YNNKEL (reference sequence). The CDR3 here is CASSQNRVTGANVLTF. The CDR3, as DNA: TGTGCCAGCAGCCAAAACAGGGTAACTGGGGCCAACGTCCTGACTTTC.

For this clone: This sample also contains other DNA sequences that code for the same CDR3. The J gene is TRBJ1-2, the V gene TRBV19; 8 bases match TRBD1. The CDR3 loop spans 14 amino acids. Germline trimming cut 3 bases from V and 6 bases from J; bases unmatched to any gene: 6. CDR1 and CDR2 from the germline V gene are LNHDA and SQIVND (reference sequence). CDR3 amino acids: CASSIRGQGNGYTF. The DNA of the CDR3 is TGTGCCAGTAGTATTCGCGGACAGGGTAATGGCTACACCTTC.

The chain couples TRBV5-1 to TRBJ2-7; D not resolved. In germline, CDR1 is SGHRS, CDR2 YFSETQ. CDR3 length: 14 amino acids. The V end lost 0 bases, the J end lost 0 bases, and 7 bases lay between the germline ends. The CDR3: CASSLVESSYEQYF. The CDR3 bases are TGCGCCAGCAGCTTGGTGGAAAGCTCCTACGAGCAGTACTTC.

In DNA, the CDR3 is TGCGCCAGCAGCTTGGCTCAGGGAAACACCGGGGAGCTGTTTTTT. The encoded protein is CASSLAQGNTGELFF. The genes are TRBV5-1 and TRBJ2-2; a possible D gene is TRBD1 (5 bases). CDR1 and CDR2 (germline): SGHRS, YFSETQ. The length of the CDR3 is 15 residues. V was trimmed by 0 bases and J by 2 bases, leaving 8 bases between them.